What follows are 16 T cell receptor beta chains derived from one specimen sequenced in a study of radiation and T cells in renal cell carcinoma (dated by TCRdb to the early 2020s). This sample's time point label indicates: blood 2 weeks post-SBRT. The sample's treatment or condition label, in plain terms: 15 Gy SBRT to primary tumor, nephrectomy 4 weeks later. Libraries were made using the immunoSEQ multiplex PCR assay. Here the immuneACCESS table is served through TCRdb, limited to in-frame sequences with V and J called. Missing clones are a known gap in these copies; in checked studies unresolved V genes cover under half, and the rest lacks a known reason. The sample has around 130,000 clones on record, over 75% of them singletons. The ten most abundant clones make up 1.5% to 2% of the sample. Sequenced here: blood, sampled from a patient whose treatment included radiotherapy and nephrectomy. The origin of the receptors is a woman aged 55-75 years with renal cell carcinoma.

CDR3 bases: TGTGCCAGTAGTATCCCAGGGGCCGAGCAGTACTTC. It encodes CASSIPGAEQYF. The chain combines TRBV19 with TRBJ2-7; D may be TRBD1 (6 bases). Germline CDR1 LNHDA, CDR2 SQIVND (reference sequence). V shed 3 bases and J shed 6 bases, with 9 bases lying between them. The CDR3 is made up of 12 amino acids.

V is TRBV27 and J is TRBJ2-5; TRBD1 aligns across 7 bases. This CDR3 comprises 14 residues. Germline V gene data show CDR1 as MNHEY and CDR2 as SMNVEV (reference sequence). J lost 5 bases, V lost 5 bases, and 8 bases had no gene match. In DNA, the CDR3 is TGTGCCAGCAGTCCGGGACAGACCCCGGAGACCCAGTACTTC. Encoded protein: CASSPGQTPETQYF.

The chain links TRBV5-8 to TRBJ2-5, with 8 bases aligning to TRBD2. CDR1 is SGHTS, CDR2 YDEGEE, per germline. V was pared by 0 bases and J by 3 bases, with 10 bases of the junction left unmatched. The CDR3 consists of 17 residues. The CDR3: CASSLGRGGLSEETQYF. The CDR3 DNA reads TGTGCCAGCAGCTTGGGTCGGGGGGGCCTTTCAGAAGAGACCCAGTACTTC. Drawing the rest from reference TRBV5-8 and TRBJ2-5, the complete variable domain is EAGVTQSPTHLIKTRGQQATLRCSPISGHTSVYWYQQALGLGLQFLLWYDEGEERNRGNFPPRFSGRQFPNYSSELNVNALELEDSALYLCASSLGRGGLSEETQYFGPGTRLLVL.

This chain uses TRBV27 with TRBJ2-3; a possible D gene is TRBD2 (5 bases). V was clipped by 7 bases and J by 3 bases, with 14 bases between them. The CDR3 loop spans 14 amino acids. Germline CDR1 and CDR2: MNHEY and SMNVEV (reference sequence). CDR3 nucleotides: TGTGCCAGCACGTTCGGCGGGCCTACAGATACGCAGTATTTT. Protein product: CASTFGGPTDTQYF.

V is TRBV11-2 and J is TRBJ1-5; no reliable D call. Trimming cost V 4 bases and J 3 bases, with 10 bases left between them. Germline assignment: CDR1 SGHAT and CDR2 FQNNGV. This CDR3 contains 14 residues. This chain's CDR3 is CASSSGGHNQPQHF. CDR3 DNA sequence: TGTGCCAGCAGCTCCGGCGGCCACAATCAGCCCCAGCATTTT.

Only one count was recorded for this clone. The chain joins TRBV29-1 to TRBJ2-3; D gene unclear. Looked up from germline, CDR1 is SQVTM and CDR2 is ANQGSEA. The CDR3 loop spans 12 amino acids. The V end lost 3 bases, the J end lost 2 bases, and 6 bases lay between the germline ends. Here the CDR3 DNA reads TGCAGCGTTGATTTGGCCACAGATACGCAGTATTTT. It is translated as CSVDLATDTQYF.

This clone was counted a single time. This chain connects TRBV4-1 to TRBJ2-2; D gene unclear. This CDR3 is 15 amino acids long. The V gene's germline CDR1 is MGHRA and CDR2 YSYEKL. Between the trimmed V and J ends, which lost 4 bases and 1 base, there was a span of 10 bases. The CDR3 coding sequence is TGCGCCAGCAGCCCAGGCGGATTGAACACCGGGGAGCTGTTTTTT. Translating gives CASSPGGLNTGELFF.

The gene calls are TRBV6-6 and TRBJ1-1; 9 nucleotides line up with TRBD1. Looked up from germline, CDR1 is MNHNY and CDR2 is SVGAGI (reference sequence). This CDR3 spans 13 amino acids. The V segment lost 7 bases and the J segment 2 bases; nucleotides outside the gene matches: 2. The CDR3 region has the DNA TGTGCCAGCACACAGGGGGCCAACACTGAAGCTTTCTTT. It translates to CASTQGANTEAFF.

This chain joins TRBV19 and TRBJ2-1; D may be TRBD1 (5 bases). Germline V gene lookup returns CDR1 LNHDA and CDR2 SQIVND (reference sequence). The V gene lost 9 bases and the J gene lost 6 bases, with 15 bases spanning the gap. This CDR3 has 13 amino acids. The CDR3 DNA reads as TGTGCCAGCCACGCAGGGTCCGGCAATGAGCAGTTCTTC. It codes for CASHAGSGNEQFF.

The V gene is TRBV11-2, the J gene TRBJ2-7; D ambiguous. The ends were cut back, 6 bases at V and 0 bases at J, with 12 bases in the middle. Germline V gene data show CDR1 as SGHAT and CDR2 as FQNNGV. CDR3 length: 14 amino acids. CDR3 bases: TGTGCCAGCAGGGATACTACGAGCTCCTACGAGCAGTACTTC. This translates into CASRDTTSSYEQYF.

This clone was seen only a few times. V usage is TRBV27 and J usage is TRBJ1-1; no reliable D call. V lost 4 bases, J lost 0 bases, and 12 bases lay in between. Germline-derived CDR1 and CDR2 are MNHEY and SMNVEV (reference sequence). The CDR3 extends over 15 amino acids. CDR3 nucleotide sequence: TGTGCCAGCAGTTCGCGGTCGATGATGAACACTGAAGCTTTCTTT. It is translated as CASSSRSMMNTEAFF.

The chain links TRBV29-1 to TRBJ2-5; perhaps TRBD2 as D (5 bases). The CDR3 spans 14 residues. Germline-derived CDR1 and CDR2 are SQVTM and ANQGSEA. The V end was cut by 1 base, the J end by 5 bases, with 14 bases between. The CDR3 nucleotides are TGCAGCGTTGAAGTGCCCACTAGGACGGAGACCCAGTACTTC. It specifies CSVEVPTRTETQYF.

This chain connects TRBV27 to TRBJ2-3; a weak D match, TRBD1 (6 bases). The ends were cut back, 6 bases at V and 2 bases at J, with 15 bases in the middle. This CDR3 is 15 amino acids long. Germline lookup yields CDR1 MNHEY and CDR2 SMNVEV (reference sequence). DNA for the CDR3: TGTGCCAGCAGACCCCGGACAGAGATCACAGATACGCAGTATTTT. It specifies CASRPRTEITDTQYF.

The chain joins TRBV25-1 to TRBJ2-5; D not certain. The ends were cut back, 5 bases at V and 2 bases at J, with 6 bases in the middle. Germline V gene sequence: CDR1 MGHDK, CDR2 SYGVNS. The CDR3 covers 12 residues. CDR3 DNA: TGTGCCAGCAGTCCCCCACAAGAGACCCAGTACTTC. Amino acid sequence: CASSPPQETQYF.

This chain uses TRBV4-3 with TRBJ1-2, with 8 bases lining up with TRBD1. CDR1 is LGHNA and CDR2 is YSLEER in the germline V gene. J lost 0 bases, V lost 1 base, and 1 base had no gene match. The CDR3 has 15 residues. CDR3 amino acids: CASSQGQGTNYGYTF. The CDR3 nucleotides are TGCGCCAGCAGCCAAGGACAGGGGACTAACTATGGCTACACCTTC.

The V gene is TRBV6-6, the J gene TRBJ1-5; tentatively, D is TRBD1 (6 bases). Trimming stripped 5 bases from V and 0 bases from J, with 11 bases between. The CDR3 runs to 15 residues. Germline CDR1 MNHNY, CDR2 SVGAGI (reference sequence). The CDR3 region is CASSPGQTSNQPQHF. The CDR3, as DNA: TGTGCCAGCAGTCCAGGACAGACTAGCAATCAGCCCCAGCATTTT.